The clone carrying this TCR beta chain was observed at least ten times. The target antigen is unknown. Time point of the sample: newly diagnosed GD, antithyroid drugs for less than 3 months. TCR sequences were obtained from RNA taken from PBMCs. These data are taken from a study of regulatory T cells in long-lasting Graves disease. Findings of the study overall: TRBV28, TRBJ1-2 and TRBJ2-5 were segments that persistent disease favored.

The CDR3 length is 15 residues. From germline, CDR1 is MGHRA and CDR2 YSYEKL. V shed 3 bases, J shed 6 bases, and the junction held 10 bases outside the gene matches. Construction of the TCR beta libraries employed iRepertoire HTBI primers in conjunction with Arm-PCR of CDR3 regions. MiXCR was run by TCRdb on the multiplex PCR reads, yielding one entry per CDR3 protein. The sample carries around 400,000 distinct CDR3 sequences, about a sixth recorded once. The origin of this receptor is a female donor with Graves disease. V and J are TRBV4-1 and TRBJ1-2, with 7 bases identical to TRBD1. The specimen was peripheral blood mononuclear cells (PBMCs), collected at new diagnosis, from a patient treated with antithyroid drugs. The CDR3 loop reads CASSQHQQGLDGYTF. The DNA of the CDR3 is TGCGCCAGCAGCCAGCACCAACAGGGGTTGGATGGCTACACCTTC.